This TCR beta chain was recorded in a study of blood T cell repertoires in COVID-19. Background on the study: Acute and convalescent COVID-19 specimens originated in the United States, Italy and Spain.

Per the study methods: Reference gene primers were amplified, and this amplification served to estimate nucleated cell counts. Clones were read by immunoSEQ multiplex PCR, and TCRdb kept only the in-frame ones, dropping some. Clonal size and the V and J genes are those of that table, whereas D and trimming came from the DNA. The data contain some 70,000 clones, over 75% of them singletons. Sequencing used peripheral blood. The TCR comes from a man over 45 with active COVID-19.

CDR3 bases: TGTGCCAGCAGTCCCACGGAGGAGCTCCGAGCCAAAAACATTCAGTACTTC. Encoded protein: CASSPTEELRAKNIQYF. The chain recombines TRBV25-1 with TRBJ2-4; D possibly corresponds to TRBD2 (5 bases). The CDR3 sequence is 17 residues long. V lost 5 bases and J 0 bases, leaving 17 bases between the germline ends. From germline, CDR1 is MGHDK and CDR2 SYGVNS.